What follows are 27 T cell receptor beta chains derived from one specimen sequenced in a study of glioma-infiltrating T cells. Amplification of TCR alpha and beta CDR3 regions from RNA used iRepertoire nested multiplex PCR. TCRdb independently ran MiXCR on the multiplex PCR reads; one entry per CDR3 protein. The sample contains under 200,000 distinct CDR3 sequences, 32% of which appear only once. The specimen sequenced was glioma tissue, nonneoplastic brain tissue, or PBMCs (not recorded which). Receptor source: a human donor with low-grade glioma or glioblastoma, undergoing nonglioma brain surgery, or in good health (not recorded which).

This clonotype was seen ten or more times. The chain couples TRBV10-3 to TRBJ2-3; 8 bases are shared with TRBD1. The V segment lost 6 bases and the J segment 6 bases; nucleotides outside the gene matches: 11. Germline-derived CDR1 and CDR2 are ENHRY and SYGVKD. This CDR3 is 15 amino acids long. The DNA for the CDR3 is TGTGCCATCAGGATGGACAGGGTCGTTTCGGATACGCAGTATTTT. The encoded protein is CAIRMDRVVSDTQYF.

This rearrangement joins TRBV12-3 or TRBV12-4 to TRBJ2-3; 10 bases map to TRBD2. The trim removed 5 bases at V and 5 bases at J, leaving 1 base unmatched. This CDR3 has 13 residues. CDR3 region: CASSPSGRDTQYF. In DNA, the CDR3 is TGTGCCAGCAGTCCTAGCGGGAGAGATACGCAGTATTTT.

This clonotype was detected many times. The chain carries TRBV7-7 and TRBJ2-5; TRBD2 matches at 7 bases. Trimming removed 5 bases from V and 5 bases from J; junction bases left unmatched: 11. From germline, CDR1 is SSHAT and CDR2 FNYEAQ (reference sequence). CDR3 length equals 15 residues. The CDR3 region is CASSLTRSGGETQYF. The CDR3 nucleotides are TGTGCCAGCAGCCTTACTAGGTCGGGAGGCGAGACCCAGTACTTC.

This clonotype has a count of ten or more. V is TRBV4-1 and J is TRBJ2-3; D is perhaps TRBD1 (6 bases). The CDR3 consists of 13 residues. Germline CDR1 is MGHRA and CDR2 is YSYEKL. The V and J ends lost 6 bases and 9 bases respectively, with 16 bases between them. The CDR3 region has the DNA TGCGCCAGCAGTCCAGGGGCTCTTGGGACGCAGTATTTT. This translates into CASSPGALGTQYF.

This clonotype was seen at least ten times. This chain connects TRBV24-1 to TRBJ2-2; TRBD1 matches 7 bases. Germline V gene sequence: CDR1 KGHDR, CDR2 SFDVKD. This CDR3 spans 13 amino acids. V shed 4 bases and J 7 bases; nucleotides not matched to a gene: 2. The CDR3 DNA follows: TGTGCCACCAGTGACCGGGACAGCGGGGAGCTGTTTTTT. Its translation: CATSDRDSGELFF.

This clonotype occurred a few times. This chain connects TRBV11-2 to TRBJ2-5; D remains unclear. Looked up from germline, CDR1 is SGHAT and CDR2 is FQNNGV. The CDR3 is made up of 14 amino acids. V shed 6 bases and J shed 9 bases, with 20 bases lying between them. In DNA, the CDR3 is TGTGCCAGCAGACCTGACTGGGCGCCTCCATCCCAGTACTTC. As protein: CASRPDWAPPSQYF.

CDR3 protein: CSVRRTGGDTEAFF. The CDR3 nucleotides read TGCAGCGTCCGTAGGACGGGCGGGGACACTGAAGCTTTCTTT. The V call is TRBV29-1, the J call TRBJ1-1; no reliable D call. CDR3 length: 14 amino acids. Germline V gene lookup returns CDR1 SQVTM and CDR2 ANQGSEA. The V end lost 6 bases, the J end lost 3 bases, and 17 bases lay between the germline ends.

This clonotype was seen many times. V usage is TRBV7-2 and J usage is TRBJ2-5; 8 positions agree with TRBD2. J gave up 4 bases and V 5 bases, and 3 bases lay outside the gene matches. The germline gives CDR1 SGHTA, CDR2 FQGNSA. This CDR3 region has 13 residues. CDR3 sequence: CASSRAGGETQYF. CDR3 bases: TGTGCCAGCAGCCGCGCGGGGGGAGAGACCCAGTACTTC. Based on the CDR3 plus reference TRBV7-2 and TRBJ2-5, the full variable domain is GAGVSQSPSNKVTEKGKDVELRCDPISGHTALYWYRQSLGQGLEFLIYFQGNSAPDKSGLPSDRFSAERTGGSVSTLTIQRTQQEDSAVYLCASSRAGGETQYFGPGTRLLVL.

With regard to this clonotype: A much larger clone differs by one base, so this may be a read error. The genes are TRBV7-9 and TRBJ2-1; TRBD1 agrees at 8 bases. Germline V CDR1 and CDR2: SEHNR, FQNEAQ (reference sequence). V shed 4 bases, J shed 8 bases, and the junction held 10 bases outside the gene matches. The CDR3 loop spans 15 amino acids. The CDR3 reads CASSCPGTGSHEQFF. As DNA, the CDR3 is TGTGCCAGCAGCTGCCCCGGGACAGGTTCTCATGAGCAGTTCTTC.

The V and J genes are TRBV29-1 and TRBJ2-1; D is perhaps TRBD1 (6 bases). This CDR3 comprises 13 residues. V gave up 4 bases and J gave up 6 bases, with 13 bases separating them. CDR1 is SQVTM, CDR2 ANQGSEA, per germline. The CDR3 loop is CSVGDTPGNEQFF. The CDR3 DNA reads as TGCAGCGTTGGGGACACACCGGGCAATGAGCAGTTCTTC.

This clonotype was seen many times. The chain joins TRBV4-2 to TRBJ2-5, with TRBD2 matching over 12 bases. CDR3 size: 15 residues. V was clipped by 4 bases and J by 3 bases; unmatched bases: 3. Germline CDR1 is LGHNA and CDR2 is YNFKEQ. The CDR3, as DNA: TGTGCCAGCAGCCGTCGACTAGCGGGAGAAGAGACCCAGTACTTC. Protein: CASSRRLAGEETQYF.

The V gene is TRBV4-3, the J gene TRBJ1-2; D call uncertain. Trimming removed 0 bases at V and 7 bases at J, with 15 bases between. Germline V lookup: CDR1 LGHNA, CDR2 YSLEER. The CDR3 has 15 amino acids. The CDR3 nucleotides are TGCGCCAGCAGCCAAGAGAGATCGCAGGCCCTTGGCTACACCTTC. This sequence encodes CASSQERSQALGYTF.

This clonotype was observed a handful of times. Compared with germline, one end of the junction differs, possibly owing to a read error. This chain connects TRBV19 to TRBJ2-1; weak D call: TRBD2 (6 bases). The CDR3 sequence is 15 residues long. Germline lookup yields CDR1 LNHDA and CDR2 SQIVND (reference sequence). The CDR3 loop reads CASSFEEGSCNEQFF. The CDR3 coding sequence is TGTGCCAGTAGTTTTGAGGAGGGCTCCTGCAATGAGCAGTTCTTC.

Comment on this clonotype: A clone one base away is much larger, so this may be a read error. CDR3 protein: CASSQDKVNYEQYF. CDR3 nucleotide sequence: TGCGCCAGCAGCCAAGATAAGGTCAACTACGAGCAGTACTTC. V is TRBV4-1 and J is TRBJ2-7; D not resolved. This CDR3 is 14 amino acids long. The V and J ends lost 0 bases and 3 bases respectively, with 9 bases between them. Germline V gene sequence: CDR1 MGHRA, CDR2 YSYEKL.

Here the CDR3 reads CSVERGGDTQYF. For the CDR3, the DNA is TGCAGCGTTGAGAGGGGAGGGGATACGCAGTATTTT. The chain combines TRBV29-1 with TRBJ2-3, with 7 bases that match TRBD2. Germline CDR1 reads SQVTM; CDR2 reads ANQGSEA. The CDR3 runs to 12 residues. The ends lost 3 bases at V and 6 bases at J; junction bases unmatched: 3.

This clonotype was picked up many times. J is TRBJ1-1 and V is TRBV19; 7 bases fit TRBD1. The CDR3 consists of 13 residues. Germline loops: CDR1 LNHDA, CDR2 SQIVND (reference sequence). V was clipped by 5 bases and J by 8 bases; unmatched bases: 8. The CDR3 region has the DNA TGTGCCAGTAGTCCTCGGGACAGCCTCGAAGCTTTCTTT. Translating gives CASSPRDSLEAFF.

As to this clonotype: A much larger clone lies a single base off, so this may be a read error. V and J are TRBV11-2 and TRBJ2-3; unclear D gene. CDR1 SGHAT and CDR2 FQNNGV come from the germline V gene. The CDR3 runs to 14 residues. The ends were cut back, 3 bases at V and 3 bases at J, with 10 bases in the middle. The CDR3: CASSFSSVTDTQYF. In DNA, the CDR3 is TGTGCCAGCAGCTTTTCCTCAGTGACAGATACGCAGTATTTT.

In this sample, this clonotype turned up a few times. The V and J genes are TRBV7-2 and TRBJ2-3; 10 bases are shared with TRBD2. This CDR3 spans 16 amino acids. V gave up 2 bases and J gave up 5 bases; unmatched junction bases: 7. The germline gives CDR1 SGHTA, CDR2 FQGNSA. The CDR3 region is CASSLSTSGALDTQYF. Written as DNA, the CDR3 is TGTGCCAGCAGCTTAAGTACTAGCGGGGCTCTAGATACGCAGTATTTT.

The chain recombines TRBV30 with TRBJ2-5; 7 positions agree with TRBD1. J was trimmed by 5 bases and V by 0 bases; bases with no gene match: 6. The CDR3 loop spans 14 amino acids. The germline gives CDR1 GTSNPN, CDR2 SVGIG (reference sequence). CDR3 amino acids: CAWSVKGAPETQYF. The CDR3 DNA reads TGTGCCTGGAGTGTAAAGGGGGCACCCGAGACCCAGTACTTC.

The V gene is TRBV29-1, the J gene TRBJ1-1, with a tentative D call TRBD1 (6 bases). Trimming shortened V by 6 bases and J by 1 base, and 27 bases separated the two germline ends. From germline, CDR1 is SQVTM and CDR2 ANQGSEA. The CDR3 contains 18 residues. CDR3 sequence (DNA): TGCAGCGTCCTCCCAGGGATGGGGGCGAGTTTAACGAACACTGAAGCTTTCTTT. Its protein is CSVLPGMGASLTNTEAFF.

This clonotype was counted at least ten times. The chain employs TRBV2 and TRBJ1-2; TRBD1 agrees at 8 bases. J lost 7 bases, V lost 4 bases, and 11 bases had no gene match. This CDR3 is 15 amino acids long. Per the germline V gene, CDR1 is SNHLY and CDR2 is FYNNEI. The CDR3 loop is CASSGFPGQASGYTF. The CDR3, as DNA: TGTGCCAGCAGTGGATTTCCGGGACAGGCTTCTGGCTACACCTTC.

This clonotype was seen many times. The chain employs TRBV7-9 and TRBJ2-7; 13 bases line up with TRBD2. V shed 5 bases and J 1 base; nucleotides not matched to a gene: 8. The CDR3 sequence is 17 residues long. From germline, CDR1 is SEHNR and CDR2 FQNEAQ (reference sequence). CDR3 residues: CASSPLGLAGESYEQYF. CDR3 DNA: TGTGCCAGCAGCCCACTCGGACTAGCGGGAGAGTCCTACGAGCAGTACTTC.

The table lists this clonotype with many counts. This chain links TRBV7-6 with TRBJ1-4, with 9 nucleotides matching TRBD1. Trimming removed 5 bases from V and 7 bases from J; junction bases left unmatched: 17. The CDR3 covers 18 residues. Germline values: CDR1 SGHVS, CDR2 FNYEAQ. CDR3 DNA sequence: TGTGCCAGCAGCATGAGTTCAGGGACAGGGCTTGGAGCTGAAAAACTGTTTTTT. It translates to CASSMSSGTGLGAEKLFF.

About this clonotype: This clone may be a read error of a much larger clone one base away. The V and J genes are TRBV2 and TRBJ2-3; no clear D. The length of the CDR3 is 12 residues. The germline gives CDR1 SNHLY, CDR2 FYNNEI. The CDR3 region is CASTGWADTRYF. Written as DNA, the CDR3 is TGTGCCAGCACTGGATGGGCAGATACGCGGTATTTT.

This clonotype was seen at least ten times. This chain connects TRBV4-3 to TRBJ1-2; D gene uncertain. This CDR3 contains 14 residues. Germline V gene data show CDR1 as LGHNA and CDR2 as YSLEER. Trimming cost V 3 bases and J 2 bases, with 10 bases left between them. The CDR3 DNA reads TGCGCCAGCAGCCACTTAGAGACCAACTATGGCTACACCTTC. Translation: CASSHLETNYGYTF.

This clonotype was found many times. Germline and junction disagree at one end, which may indicate a read error. V usage is TRBV5-5 and J usage is TRBJ2-3; 8 bases agree with TRBD1. The CDR3 has 14 residues. Germline loops: CDR1 SGHKS, CDR2 YYEKEE (reference sequence). This CDR3 reads CASSLDRAQDTQYF. DNA for the CDR3: TGTGCCAGCAGTTTGGACAGGGCACAGGATACGCAGTATTTT.

This clonotype was recorded many times. This chain joins TRBV30 and TRBJ1-1, with D hard to call. Per the germline V gene, CDR1 is GTSNPN and CDR2 is SVGIG (reference sequence). V was cut by 2 bases and J by 1 base, with 8 bases left in between. This CDR3 has 13 residues. CDR3 nucleotide sequence: TGTGCCTGGAGTTTTCTCAAGAACACTGAAGCTTTCTTT. Translation gives CAWSFLKNTEAFF.